These 4 T cell receptor beta chains came from one sample sequenced in a study of control samples from healthy donors and cancer patients. Assay used: immunoSEQ multiplex PCR; TCRdb lists only in-frame clones, some missing. The profile covers some 95,000 clones, with about 79% appearing a single time and over 9.5% taken by the ten largest. Sequenced: blood. Source of these receptors: a woman younger than 45 in good health.

The chain has TRBV5-4 and TRBJ1-2; perhaps TRBD1 as D (5 bases). The CDR3 totals 13 residues. Per germline, CDR1 SGHNT and CDR2 YYREEE (reference sequence). V was pared by 1 base and J by 2 bases, with 6 bases between. The CDR3 reads CASSLQGNYGYTF. For the CDR3, the DNA is TGTGCCAGCAGCTTGCAGGGAAACTATGGCTACACCTTC.

J is TRBJ2-1 and V is TRBV14; D is possibly TRBD2 (5 bases). This CDR3 is built from 14 residues. CDR1 and CDR2 from the germline V gene are SGHDN and FVKESK. V lost 5 bases and J 8 bases, leaving 16 bases between the germline ends. CDR3 region: CASSEASLVDEQFF. CDR3 sequence (DNA): TGTGCCAGCAGCGAAGCTAGCTTGGTTGATGAGCAGTTCTTC.

Comments on this clone: One junction end disagrees with the germline gene, perhaps due to a read error. The CDR3 spells CASSSRGGGELFF. CDR3 bases: TGTGCTAGCAGCTCAAGGGGTGGCGGGGAGCTGTTTTTT. The V gene is TRBV7-7, the J gene TRBJ2-2; TRBD1 might be the D (5 bases). The CDR3 contains 13 residues. Germline V gene data show CDR1 as SSHAT and CDR2 as FNYEAQ (reference sequence).

The CDR3 DNA reads as TGCGCCAGCAGCCAAGATCGGGCGGGGGGGGAGCAGTTCTTC. It specifies CASSQDRAGGEQFF. V usage is TRBV4-3 and J usage is TRBJ2-1; 9 positions agree with TRBD2. CDR1 LGHNA and CDR2 YSLEER come from the germline V gene. The ends lost 0 bases at V and 10 bases at J; junction bases unmatched: 4. This CDR3 is 14 amino acids long.